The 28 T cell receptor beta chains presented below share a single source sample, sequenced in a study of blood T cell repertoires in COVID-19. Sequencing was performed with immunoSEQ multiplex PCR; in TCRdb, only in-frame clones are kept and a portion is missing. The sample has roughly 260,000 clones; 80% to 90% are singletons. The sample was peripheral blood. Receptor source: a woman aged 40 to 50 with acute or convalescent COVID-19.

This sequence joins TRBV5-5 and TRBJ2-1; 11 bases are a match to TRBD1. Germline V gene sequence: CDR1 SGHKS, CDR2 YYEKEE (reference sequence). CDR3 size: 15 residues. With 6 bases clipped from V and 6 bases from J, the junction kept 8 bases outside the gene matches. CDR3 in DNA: TGTGCCAGCAAACAGGACAGGGGGCAATTCAATGAGCAGTTCTTC. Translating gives CASKQDRGQFNEQFF.

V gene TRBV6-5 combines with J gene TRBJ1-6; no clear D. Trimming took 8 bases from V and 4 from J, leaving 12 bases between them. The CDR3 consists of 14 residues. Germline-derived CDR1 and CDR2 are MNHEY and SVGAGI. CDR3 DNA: TGTGCCAGCGTCCGTGCAGGTTATAATTCACCCCTCCACTTT. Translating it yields CASVRAGYNSPLHF.

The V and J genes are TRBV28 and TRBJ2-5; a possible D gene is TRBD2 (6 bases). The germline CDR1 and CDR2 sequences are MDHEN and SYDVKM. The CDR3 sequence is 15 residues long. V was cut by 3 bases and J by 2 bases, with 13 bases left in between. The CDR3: CASSLLGTQQETQYF. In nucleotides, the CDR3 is TGTGCCAGCAGTTTGTTAGGGACTCAACAAGAGACCCAGTACTTC.

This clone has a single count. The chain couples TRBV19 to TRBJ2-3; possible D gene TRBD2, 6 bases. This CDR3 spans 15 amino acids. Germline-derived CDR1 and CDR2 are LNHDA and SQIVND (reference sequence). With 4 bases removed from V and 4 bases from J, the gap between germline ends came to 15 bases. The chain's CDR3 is CASSRAGTRADTQYF. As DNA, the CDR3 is TGTGCCAGTAGTAGGGCCGGGACTCGCGCAGATACGCAGTATTTT.

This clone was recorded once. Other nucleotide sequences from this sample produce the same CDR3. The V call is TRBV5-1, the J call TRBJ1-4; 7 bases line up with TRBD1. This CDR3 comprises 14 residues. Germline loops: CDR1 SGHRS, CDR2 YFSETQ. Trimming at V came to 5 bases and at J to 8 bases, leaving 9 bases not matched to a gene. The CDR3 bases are TGCGCCAGCAGGCTAACAGGGGTTAACGAAAAACTGTTTTTT. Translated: CASRLTGVNEKLFF.

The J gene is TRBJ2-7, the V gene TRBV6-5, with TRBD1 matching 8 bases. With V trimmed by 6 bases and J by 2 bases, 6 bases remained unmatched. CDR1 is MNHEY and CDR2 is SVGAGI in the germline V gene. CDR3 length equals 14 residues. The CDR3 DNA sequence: TGTGCCAGCAGGAAGACAGGGGCTCCCTACGAGCAGTACGTC. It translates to CASRKTGAPYEQYV.

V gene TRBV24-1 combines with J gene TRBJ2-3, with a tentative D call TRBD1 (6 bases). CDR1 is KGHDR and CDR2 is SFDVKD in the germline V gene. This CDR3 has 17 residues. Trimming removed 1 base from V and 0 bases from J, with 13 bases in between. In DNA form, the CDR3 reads TGTGCCACCAGTGATTTACAGGGACGGTCTAGCACAGATACGCAGTATTTT. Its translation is CATSDLQGRSSTDTQYF.

The CDR3 sequence: CASSFATGGAPKGQFF. Here the CDR3 DNA reads TGTGCCAGTAGTTTTGCGACAGGGGGTGCCCCTAAGGGGCAGTTCTTC. The chain has TRBV19 and TRBJ2-1, with 9 positions matching TRBD1. Trimming cost V 5 bases and J 12 bases; bases outside gene matches: 17. The length of the CDR3 is 16 residues. CDR1 LNHDA and CDR2 SQIVND come from the germline V gene (reference sequence).

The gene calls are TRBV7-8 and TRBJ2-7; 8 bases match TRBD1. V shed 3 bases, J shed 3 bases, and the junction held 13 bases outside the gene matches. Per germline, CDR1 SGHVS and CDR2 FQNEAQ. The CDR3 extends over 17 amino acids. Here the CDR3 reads CASSLAPYMTGDYEQYV. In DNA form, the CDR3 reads TGTGCCAGCAGCTTGGCCCCGTATATGACAGGGGACTACGAGCAGTACGTC.

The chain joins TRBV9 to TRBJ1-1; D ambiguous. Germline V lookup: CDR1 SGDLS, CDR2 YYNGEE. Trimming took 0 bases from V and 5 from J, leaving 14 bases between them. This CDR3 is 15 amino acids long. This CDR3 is CASSVASRVYTEAFF. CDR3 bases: TGTGCCAGCAGCGTAGCTTCGAGGGTATATACTGAAGCTTTCTTT.

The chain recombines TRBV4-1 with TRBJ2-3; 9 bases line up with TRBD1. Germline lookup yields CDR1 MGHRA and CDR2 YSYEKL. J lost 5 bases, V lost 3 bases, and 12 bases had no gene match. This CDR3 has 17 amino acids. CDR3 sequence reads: CASSHLGRTGEGDTQYF. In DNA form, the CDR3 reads TGCGCCAGCAGCCACTTAGGTAGGACAGGGGAAGGAGATACGCAGTATTTT.

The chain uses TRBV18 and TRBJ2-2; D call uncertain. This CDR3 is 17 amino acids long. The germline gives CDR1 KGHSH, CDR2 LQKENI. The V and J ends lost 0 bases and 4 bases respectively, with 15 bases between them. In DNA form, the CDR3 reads TGTGCCAGCTCACCACCGTTCGGAGCTCGGTCCACCGGGGAGCTGTTTTTT. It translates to CASSPPFGARSTGELFF.

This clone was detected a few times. The CDR3 loop reads CASSSAGQGAYEQYV. DNA of the CDR3: TGTGCCAGCAGTTCCGCAGGACAGGGAGCCTACGAGCAGTACGTC. The chain is built from TRBV28 and TRBJ2-7, with TRBD1 matching 8 bases. CDR1 is MDHEN and CDR2 is SYDVKM in the germline V gene. J gave up 2 bases and V 4 bases, and 7 bases lay outside the gene matches. The CDR3 sequence is 15 residues long.

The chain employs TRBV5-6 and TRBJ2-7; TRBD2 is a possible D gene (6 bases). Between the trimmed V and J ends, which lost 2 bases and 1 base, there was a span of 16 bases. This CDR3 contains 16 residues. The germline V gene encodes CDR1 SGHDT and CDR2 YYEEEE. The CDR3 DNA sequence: TGTGCCAGCAGCTTACTAGGACGGGACTCATCCTACGAGCAGTACGTC. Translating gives CASSLLGRDSSYEQYV.

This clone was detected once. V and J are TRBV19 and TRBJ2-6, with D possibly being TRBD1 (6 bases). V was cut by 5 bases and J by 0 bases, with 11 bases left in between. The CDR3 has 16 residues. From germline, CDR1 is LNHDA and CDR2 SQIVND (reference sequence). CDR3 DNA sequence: TGTGCCAGTAGTGTTGGGGGCCTCTCTGGGGCCAACGTCCTGACTTTC. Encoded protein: CASSVGGLSGANVLTF.

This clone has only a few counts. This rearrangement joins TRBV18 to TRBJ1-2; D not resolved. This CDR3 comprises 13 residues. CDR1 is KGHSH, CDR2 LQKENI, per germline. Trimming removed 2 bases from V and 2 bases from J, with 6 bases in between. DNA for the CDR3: TGTGCCAGCTCACCATCACAGAACTATGGCTACACCTTC. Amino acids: CASSPSQNYGYTF.

CDR3 sequence reads: CASSLDPRDRTSGGASYNEQFF. The CDR3 DNA reads TGCGCCAGCAGCTTGGACCCAAGAGACCGGACTAGCGGGGGGGCCAGTTACAATGAGCAGTTCTTC. The chain combines TRBV5-1 with TRBJ2-1; 15 bases agree with TRBD2. CDR3 length: 22 residues. Germline V CDR1 and CDR2: SGHRS, YFSETQ. V shed 0 bases, J shed 4 bases, and the junction held 17 bases outside the gene matches.

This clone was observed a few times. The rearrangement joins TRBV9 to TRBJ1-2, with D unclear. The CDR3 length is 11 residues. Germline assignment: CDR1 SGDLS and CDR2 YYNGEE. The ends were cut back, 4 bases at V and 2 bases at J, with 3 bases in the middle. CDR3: CASSQNYGYTF. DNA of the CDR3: TGTGCCAGCAGCCAAAACTATGGCTACACCTTC.

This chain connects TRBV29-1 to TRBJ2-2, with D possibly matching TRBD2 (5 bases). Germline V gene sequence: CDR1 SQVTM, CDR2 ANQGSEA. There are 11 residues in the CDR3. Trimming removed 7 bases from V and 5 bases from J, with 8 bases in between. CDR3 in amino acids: CSAGYTGELFF. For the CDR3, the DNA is TGCAGCGCGGGGTATACCGGGGAGCTGTTTTTT.

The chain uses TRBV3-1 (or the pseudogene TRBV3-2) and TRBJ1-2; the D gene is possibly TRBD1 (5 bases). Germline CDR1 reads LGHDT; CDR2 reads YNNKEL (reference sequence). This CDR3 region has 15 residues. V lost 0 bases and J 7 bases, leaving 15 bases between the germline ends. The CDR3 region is CASSQDWGGNRGYTF. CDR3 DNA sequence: TGTGCCAGCAGCCAAGATTGGGGGGGTAATCGTGGCTACACCTTC.

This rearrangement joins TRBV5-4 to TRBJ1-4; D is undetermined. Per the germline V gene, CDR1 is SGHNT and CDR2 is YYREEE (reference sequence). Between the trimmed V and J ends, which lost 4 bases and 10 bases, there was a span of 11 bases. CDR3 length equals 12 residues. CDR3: CASSQDFGKLFF. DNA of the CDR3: TGTGCCAGCAGCCAGGACTTCGGAAAACTGTTTTTT.

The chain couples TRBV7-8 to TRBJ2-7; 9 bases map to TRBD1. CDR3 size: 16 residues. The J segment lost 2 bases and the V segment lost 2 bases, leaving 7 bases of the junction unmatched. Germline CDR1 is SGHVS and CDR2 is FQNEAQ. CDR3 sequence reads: CASSLTDRGGPYEQYV. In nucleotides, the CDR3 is TGTGCCAGCAGCTTAACCGACAGGGGGGGACCCTACGAGCAGTACGTC.

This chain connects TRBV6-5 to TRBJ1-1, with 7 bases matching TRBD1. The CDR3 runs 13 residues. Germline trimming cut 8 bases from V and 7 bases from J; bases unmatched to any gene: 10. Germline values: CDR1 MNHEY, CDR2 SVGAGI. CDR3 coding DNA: TGTGCCAGCCGCGAGTTCTGGGACAGTGAAGCTTTCTTT. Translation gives CASREFWDSEAFF.

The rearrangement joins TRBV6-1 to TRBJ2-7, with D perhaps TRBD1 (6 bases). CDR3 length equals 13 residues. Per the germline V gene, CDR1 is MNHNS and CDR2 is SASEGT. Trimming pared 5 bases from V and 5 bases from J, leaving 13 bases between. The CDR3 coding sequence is TGTGCCAGCAGTCTCCACAGGGCCCACGAGCAGTACGTC. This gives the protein CASSLHRAHEQYV.

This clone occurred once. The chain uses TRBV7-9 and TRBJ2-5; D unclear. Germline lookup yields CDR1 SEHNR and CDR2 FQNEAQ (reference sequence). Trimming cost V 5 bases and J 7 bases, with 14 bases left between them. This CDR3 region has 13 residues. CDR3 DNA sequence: TGTGCCAGCAGCGGAACTACGTTACTGACCCAGTACTTC. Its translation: CASSGTTLLTQYF.

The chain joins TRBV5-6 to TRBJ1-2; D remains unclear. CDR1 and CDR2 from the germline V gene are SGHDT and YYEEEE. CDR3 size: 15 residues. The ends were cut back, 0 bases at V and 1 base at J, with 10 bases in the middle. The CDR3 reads CASSLDGGYNYGYTF. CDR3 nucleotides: TGTGCCAGCAGCTTGGATGGCGGCTATAACTATGGCTACACCTTC.

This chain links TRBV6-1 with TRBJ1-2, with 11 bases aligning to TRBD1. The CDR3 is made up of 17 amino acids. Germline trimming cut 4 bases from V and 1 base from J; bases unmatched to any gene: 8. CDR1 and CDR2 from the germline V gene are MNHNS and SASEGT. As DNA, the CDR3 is TGTGCCAGCAGTGTGCGTGGGGGACAGGGGGGTAACTATGGCTACACCTTC. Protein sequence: CASSVRGGQGGNYGYTF.

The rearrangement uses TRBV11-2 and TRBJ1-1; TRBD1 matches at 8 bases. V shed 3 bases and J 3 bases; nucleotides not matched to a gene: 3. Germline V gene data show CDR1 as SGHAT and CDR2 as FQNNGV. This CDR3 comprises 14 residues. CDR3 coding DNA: TGTGCCAGCAGCTTGAACAGGGGGTACACTGAAGCTTTCTTT. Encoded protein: CASSLNRGYTEAFF.